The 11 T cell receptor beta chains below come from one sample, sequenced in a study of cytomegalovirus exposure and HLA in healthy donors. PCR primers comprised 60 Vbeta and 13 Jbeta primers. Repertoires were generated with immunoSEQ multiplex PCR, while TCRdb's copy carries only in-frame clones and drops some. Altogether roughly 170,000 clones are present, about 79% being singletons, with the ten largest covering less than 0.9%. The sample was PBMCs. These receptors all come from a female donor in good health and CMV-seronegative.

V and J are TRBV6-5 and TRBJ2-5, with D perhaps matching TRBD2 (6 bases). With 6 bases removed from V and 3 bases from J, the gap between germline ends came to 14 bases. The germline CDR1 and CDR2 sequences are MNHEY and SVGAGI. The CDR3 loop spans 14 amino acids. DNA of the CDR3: TGTGCCAGCAGCCTACTAGCTGCTAAAGAGACCCAGTACTTC. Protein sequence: CASSLLAAKETQYF.

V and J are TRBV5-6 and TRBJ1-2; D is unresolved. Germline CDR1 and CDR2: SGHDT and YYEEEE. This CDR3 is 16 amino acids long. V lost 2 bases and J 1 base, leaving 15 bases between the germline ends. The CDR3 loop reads CASSFPRRAINYGYTF. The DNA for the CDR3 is TGTGCCAGCAGCTTCCCCAGGCGGGCTATTAACTATGGCTACACCTTC.

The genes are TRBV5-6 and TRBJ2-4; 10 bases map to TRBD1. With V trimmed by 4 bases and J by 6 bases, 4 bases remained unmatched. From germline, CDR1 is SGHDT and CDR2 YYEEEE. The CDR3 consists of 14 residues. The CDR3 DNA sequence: TGTGCCAGCAGCCCCGGGACAGGGGTAAACATTCAGTACTTC. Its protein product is CASSPGTGVNIQYF.

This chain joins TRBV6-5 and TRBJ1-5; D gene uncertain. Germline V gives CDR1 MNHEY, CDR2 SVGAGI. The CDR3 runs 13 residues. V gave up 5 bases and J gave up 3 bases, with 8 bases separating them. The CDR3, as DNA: TGTGCCAGCAGTGTGAGGGACAATCAGCCCCAGCATTTT. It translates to CASSVRDNQPQHF.

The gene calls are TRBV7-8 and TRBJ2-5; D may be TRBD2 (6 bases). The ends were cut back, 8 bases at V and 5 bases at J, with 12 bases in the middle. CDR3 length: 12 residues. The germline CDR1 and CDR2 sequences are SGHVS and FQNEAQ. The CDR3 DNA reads TGTGCCAGCGGAGGGTTCTTGGAGACCCAGTACTTC. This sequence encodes CASGGFLETQYF.

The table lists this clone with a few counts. DNA for the CDR3: TGTGCCAGCAGCTCTAGCGGGAGATCTTACGAGCAGTACTTC. Translating it yields CASSSSGRSYEQYF. The V gene is TRBV7-2, the J gene TRBJ2-7; the match to TRBD2 covers 10 bases. V was clipped by 4 bases and J by 4 bases; unmatched bases: 4. CDR3 size: 14 residues. The germline gives CDR1 SGHTA, CDR2 FQGNSA.

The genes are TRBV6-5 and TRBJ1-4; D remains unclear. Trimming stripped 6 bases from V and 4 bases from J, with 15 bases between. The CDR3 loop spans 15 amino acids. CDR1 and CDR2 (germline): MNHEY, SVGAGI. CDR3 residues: CASRQLLTNNEKLFF. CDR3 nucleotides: TGTGCCAGCAGGCAACTACTGACGAATAATGAAAAACTGTTTTTT.

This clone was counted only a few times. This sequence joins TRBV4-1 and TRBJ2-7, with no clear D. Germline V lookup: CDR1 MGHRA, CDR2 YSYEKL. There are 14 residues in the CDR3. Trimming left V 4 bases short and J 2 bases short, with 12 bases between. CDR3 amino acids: CASSPYTQAYEQYF. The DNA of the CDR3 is TGCGCCAGCAGCCCGTACACGCAAGCCTACGAGCAGTACTTC.

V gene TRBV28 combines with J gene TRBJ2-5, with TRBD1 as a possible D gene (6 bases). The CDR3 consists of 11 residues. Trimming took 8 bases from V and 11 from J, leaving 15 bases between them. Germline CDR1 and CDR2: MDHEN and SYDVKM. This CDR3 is CASHSARGQYF. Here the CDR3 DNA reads TGTGCCAGCCACTCCGCGAGGGGGCAGTACTTC. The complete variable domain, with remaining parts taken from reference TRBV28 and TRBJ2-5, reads DVKVTQSSRYLVKRTGEKVFLECVQDMDHENMFWYRQDPGLGLRLIYFSYDVKMKEKGDIPEGYSVSREKKERFSLILESASTNQTSMYLCASHSARGQYFGPGTRLLVL.

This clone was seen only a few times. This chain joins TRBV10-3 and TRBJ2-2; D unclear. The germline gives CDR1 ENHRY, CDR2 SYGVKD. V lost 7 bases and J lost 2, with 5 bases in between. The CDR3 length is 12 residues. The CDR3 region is CAIKRNTGELFF. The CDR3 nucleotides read TGTGCCATCAAGAGAAACACCGGGGAGCTGTTTTTT.

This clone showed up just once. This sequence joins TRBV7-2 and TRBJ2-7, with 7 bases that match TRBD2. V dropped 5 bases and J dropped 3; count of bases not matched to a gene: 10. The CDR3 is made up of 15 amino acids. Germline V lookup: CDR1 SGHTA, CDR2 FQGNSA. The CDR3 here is CASSPGGVGRYEQYF. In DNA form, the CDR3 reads TGTGCCAGCAGCCCTGGGGGGGTGGGTCGCTACGAGCAGTACTTC.